This TCR beta chain was recorded in a study of T cells in Graves' hyperthyroidism and ophthalmopathy. Overall study results and limits: The model predicted ophthalmopathy a median approximately 6 months before onset.

The germline V gene encodes CDR1 SNHLY and CDR2 FYNNEI. This CDR3 has 13 residues. Trimming at V came to 6 bases and at J to 3 bases, leaving 4 bases not matched to a gene. RNA transcripts yielded amplified TCR beta CDR3 regions. The TCR CDR3 first-round RT-PCR relied on the HTBI primer set. TCRdb re-derived calls from the multiplex PCR reads in MiXCR, one entry per CDR3 protein. The sample holds 600,000 to 650,000 distinct CDR3 sequences; 20% are singletons and the top ten take about 34%. With regard to this clonotype: Its target is not known.

V usage is TRBV2 and J usage is TRBJ2-7, with 8 bases matching TRBD1. Input material: blood. The receptor was isolated from a man aged 25-45 years with Graves' ophthalmopathy. Written as DNA, the CDR3 is TGTGCCAGCAGCAGACAGGGGAACTACGAGCAGTACTTC. Its translation is CASSRQGNYEQYF.